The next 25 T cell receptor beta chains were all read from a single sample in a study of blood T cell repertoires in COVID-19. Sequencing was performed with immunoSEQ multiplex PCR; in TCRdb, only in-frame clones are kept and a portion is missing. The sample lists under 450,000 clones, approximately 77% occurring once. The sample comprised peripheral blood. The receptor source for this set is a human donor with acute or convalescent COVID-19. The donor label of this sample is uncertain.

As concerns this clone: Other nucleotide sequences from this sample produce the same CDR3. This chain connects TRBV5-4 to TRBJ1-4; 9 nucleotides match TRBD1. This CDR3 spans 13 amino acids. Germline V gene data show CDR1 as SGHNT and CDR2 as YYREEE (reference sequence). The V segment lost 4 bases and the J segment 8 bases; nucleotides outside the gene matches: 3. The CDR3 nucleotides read TGTGCCAGCAGCCGGGACAGGGACGAAAAACTGTTTTTT. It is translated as CASSRDRDEKLFF.

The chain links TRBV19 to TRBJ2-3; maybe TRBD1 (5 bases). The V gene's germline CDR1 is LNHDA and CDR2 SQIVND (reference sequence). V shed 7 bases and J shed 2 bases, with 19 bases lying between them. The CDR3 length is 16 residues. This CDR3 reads CASMGRSRPPTDTQYF. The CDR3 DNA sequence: TGTGCCAGTATGGGGCGGTCGAGGCCACCCACAGATACGCAGTATTTT.

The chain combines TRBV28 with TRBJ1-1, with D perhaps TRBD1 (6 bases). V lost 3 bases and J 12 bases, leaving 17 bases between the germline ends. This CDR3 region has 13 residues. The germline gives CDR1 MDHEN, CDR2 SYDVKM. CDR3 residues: CASSFGGPGFTFF. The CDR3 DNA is TGTGCCAGCAGTTTCGGGGGGCCCGGGTTTACTTTCTTT. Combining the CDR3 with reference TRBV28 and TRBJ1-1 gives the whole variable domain DVKVTQSSRYLVKRTGEKVFLECVQDMDHENMFWYRQDPGLGLRLIYFSYDVKMKEKGDIPEGYSVSREKKERFSLILESASTNQTSMYLCASSFGGPGFTFFGQGTRLTVV.

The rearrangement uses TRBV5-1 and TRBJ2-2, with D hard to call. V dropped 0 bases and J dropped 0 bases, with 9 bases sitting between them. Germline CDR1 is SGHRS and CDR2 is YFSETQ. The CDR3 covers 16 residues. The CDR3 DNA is TGCGCCAGCAGCTTGGATGGCGGATCGAACACCGGGGAGCTGTTTTTT. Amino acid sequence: CASSLDGGSNTGELFF.

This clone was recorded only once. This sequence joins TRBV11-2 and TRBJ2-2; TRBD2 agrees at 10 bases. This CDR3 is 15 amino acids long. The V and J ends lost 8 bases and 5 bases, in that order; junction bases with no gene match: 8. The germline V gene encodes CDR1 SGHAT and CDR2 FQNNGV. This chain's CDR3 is CASRGASGRTGELFF. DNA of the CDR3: TGTGCCAGCCGTGGGGCTAGCGGGAGAACCGGGGAGCTGTTTTTT.

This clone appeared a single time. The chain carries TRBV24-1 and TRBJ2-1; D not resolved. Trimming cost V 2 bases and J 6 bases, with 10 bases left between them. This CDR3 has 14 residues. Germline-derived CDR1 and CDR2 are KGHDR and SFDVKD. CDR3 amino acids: CATSDSAIRNEQFF. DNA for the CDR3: TGTGCCACCAGTGATTCAGCGATCCGCAATGAGCAGTTCTTC.

As DNA, the CDR3 is TGTGCCAGCAGTTACTCGAGGGATCCATTCTATGGCTACACCTTC. Its translation is CASSYSRDPFYGYTF. V and J are TRBV6-5 and TRBJ1-2; D call uncertain. This CDR3 region has 15 residues. V lost 0 bases to trimming and J lost 4 bases, with 12 bases between them. Germline CDR1 MNHEY, CDR2 SVGAGI.

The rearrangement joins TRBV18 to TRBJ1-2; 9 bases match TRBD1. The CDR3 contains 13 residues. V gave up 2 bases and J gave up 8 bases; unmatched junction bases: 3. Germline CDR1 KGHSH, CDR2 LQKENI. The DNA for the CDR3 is TGTGCCAGCTCACCAGACAGGGGGGAAGGCTACACCTTC. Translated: CASSPDRGEGYTF.

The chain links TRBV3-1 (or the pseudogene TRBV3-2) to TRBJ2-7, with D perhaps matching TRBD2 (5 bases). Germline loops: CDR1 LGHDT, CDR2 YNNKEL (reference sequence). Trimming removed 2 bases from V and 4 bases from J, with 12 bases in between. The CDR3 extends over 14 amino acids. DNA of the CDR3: TGTGCCAGCAGCCAATCCCGGGGTCTTTACGAGCAGTACTTC. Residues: CASSQSRGLYEQYF.

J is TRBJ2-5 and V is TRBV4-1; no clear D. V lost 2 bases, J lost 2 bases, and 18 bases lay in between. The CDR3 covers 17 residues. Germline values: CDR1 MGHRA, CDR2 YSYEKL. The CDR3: CASSQTPAAHRQETQYF. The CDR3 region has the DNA TGCGCCAGCAGCCAAACCCCGGCGGCCCACCGACAAGAGACCCAGTACTTC.

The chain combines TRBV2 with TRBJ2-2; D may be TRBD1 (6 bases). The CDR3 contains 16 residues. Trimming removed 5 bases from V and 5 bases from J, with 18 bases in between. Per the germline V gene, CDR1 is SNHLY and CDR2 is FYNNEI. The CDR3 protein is CASSYYGTTSTGELFF. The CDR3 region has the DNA TGTGCCAGCAGTTACTACGGGACAACCTCAACCGGGGAGCTGTTTTTT.

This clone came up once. CDR3 DNA: TGTGCCAGCAGCTTGTTCATCGGGGAGACCCAGTACTTC. Translation: CASSLFIGETQYF. This chain connects TRBV5-4 to TRBJ2-5; D gene ambiguous. The CDR3 sequence is 13 residues long. Looked up from germline, CDR1 is SGHNT and CDR2 is YYREEE (reference sequence). Trimming removed 1 base at V and 5 bases at J, with 9 bases between.

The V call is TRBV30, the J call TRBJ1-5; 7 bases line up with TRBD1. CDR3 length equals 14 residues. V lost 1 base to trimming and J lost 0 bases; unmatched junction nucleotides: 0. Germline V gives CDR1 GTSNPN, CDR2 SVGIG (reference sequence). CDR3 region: CAWSGTGSNQPQHF. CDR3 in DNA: TGTGCCTGGAGTGGGACAGGTAGCAATCAGCCCCAGCATTTT.

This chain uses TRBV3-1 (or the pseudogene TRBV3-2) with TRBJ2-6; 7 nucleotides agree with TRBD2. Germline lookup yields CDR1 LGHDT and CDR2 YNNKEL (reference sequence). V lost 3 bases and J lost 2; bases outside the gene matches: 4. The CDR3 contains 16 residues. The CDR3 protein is CASSHIAGTGANVLTF. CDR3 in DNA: TGTGCCAGCAGCCACATAGCGGGCACTGGGGCCAACGTCCTGACTTTC.

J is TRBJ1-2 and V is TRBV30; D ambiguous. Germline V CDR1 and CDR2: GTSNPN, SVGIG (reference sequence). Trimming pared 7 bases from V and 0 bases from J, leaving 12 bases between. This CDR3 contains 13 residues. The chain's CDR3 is CASYRISNYGYTF. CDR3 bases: TGTGCCTCATACAGAATCTCTAACTATGGCTACACCTTC. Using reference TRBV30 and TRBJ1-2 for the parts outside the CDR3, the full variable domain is SQTIHQWPATLVQPVGSPLSLECTVEGTSNPNLYWYRQAAGRGLQLLFYSVGIGQISSEVPQNLSASRPQDRQFILSSKKLLLSDSGFYLCASYRISNYGYTFGSGTRLTVV.

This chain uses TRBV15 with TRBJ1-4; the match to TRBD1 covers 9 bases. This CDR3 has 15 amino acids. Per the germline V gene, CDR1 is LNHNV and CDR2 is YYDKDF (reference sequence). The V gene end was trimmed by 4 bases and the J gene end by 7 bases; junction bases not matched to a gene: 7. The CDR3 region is CATSTFRTGVEKLFF. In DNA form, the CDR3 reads TGTGCCACCAGCACCTTTAGGACAGGGGTTGAAAAACTGTTTTTT.

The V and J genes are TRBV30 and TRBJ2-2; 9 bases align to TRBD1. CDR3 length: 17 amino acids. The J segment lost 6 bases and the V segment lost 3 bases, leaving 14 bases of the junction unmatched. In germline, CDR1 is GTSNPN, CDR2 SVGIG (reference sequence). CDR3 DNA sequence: TGTGCCTGGAGAACTCGGTTGGGGACAGGGACTGCCGGGGAGCTGTTTTTT. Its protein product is CAWRTRLGTGTAGELFF.

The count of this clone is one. The CDR3 DNA sequence: TGTGCCAGCTCACGACTAGTATTAGATACGCAGTATTTT. This gives the protein CASSRLVLDTQYF. This chain joins TRBV18 and TRBJ2-3; maybe TRBD2 (6 bases). Trimming cost V 4 bases and J 5 bases, with 10 bases left between them. Germline values: CDR1 KGHSH, CDR2 LQKENI. There are 13 residues in the CDR3.

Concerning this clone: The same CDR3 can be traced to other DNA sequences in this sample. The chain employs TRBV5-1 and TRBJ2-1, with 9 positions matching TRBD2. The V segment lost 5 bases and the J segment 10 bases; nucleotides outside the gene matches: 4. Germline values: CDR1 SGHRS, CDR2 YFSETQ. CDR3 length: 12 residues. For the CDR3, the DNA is TGCGCCAGCAGTCTAGCGGGAAACGAGCAGTTCTTC. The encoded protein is CASSLAGNEQFF.

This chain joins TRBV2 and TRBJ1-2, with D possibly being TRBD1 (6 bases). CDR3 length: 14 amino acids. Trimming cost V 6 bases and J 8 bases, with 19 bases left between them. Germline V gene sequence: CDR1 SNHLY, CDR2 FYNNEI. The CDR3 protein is CASRFEGQLGGYTF. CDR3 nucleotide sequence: TGTGCCAGCAGGTTCGAAGGACAGTTAGGAGGCTACACCTTC.

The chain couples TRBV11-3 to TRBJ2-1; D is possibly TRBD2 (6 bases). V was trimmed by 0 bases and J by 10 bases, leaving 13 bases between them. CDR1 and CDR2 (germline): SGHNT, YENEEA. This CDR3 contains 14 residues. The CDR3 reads CASSLEPRGGEQFF. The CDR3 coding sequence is TGTGCCAGCAGCTTAGAACCGAGAGGAGGGGAGCAGTTCTTC. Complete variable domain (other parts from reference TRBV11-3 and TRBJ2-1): EAGVVQSPRYKIIEKKQPVAFWCNPISGHNTLYWYLQNLGQGPELLIRYENEEAVDDSQLPKDRFSAERLKGVDSTLKIQPAELGDSAVYLCASSLEPRGGEQFFGPGTRLTVL.

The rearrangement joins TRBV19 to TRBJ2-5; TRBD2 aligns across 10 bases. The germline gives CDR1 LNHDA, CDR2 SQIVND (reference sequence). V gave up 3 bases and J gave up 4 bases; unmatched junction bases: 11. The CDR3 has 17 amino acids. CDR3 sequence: CASSISSSGGVIETQYF. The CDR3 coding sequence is TGTGCCAGTAGTATCAGTTCTAGCGGGGGAGTTATAGAGACCCAGTACTTC.

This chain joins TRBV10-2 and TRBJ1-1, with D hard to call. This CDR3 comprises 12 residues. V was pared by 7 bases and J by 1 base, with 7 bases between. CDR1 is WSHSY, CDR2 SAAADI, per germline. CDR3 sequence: CASTRGNTEAFF. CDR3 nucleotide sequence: TGCGCCAGCACACGGGGGAACACTGAAGCTTTCTTT.

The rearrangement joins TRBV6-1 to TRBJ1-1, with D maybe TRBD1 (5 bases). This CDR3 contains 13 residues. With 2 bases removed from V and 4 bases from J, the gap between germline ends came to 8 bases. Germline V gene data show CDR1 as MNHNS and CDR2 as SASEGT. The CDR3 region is CASSESQGTEAFF. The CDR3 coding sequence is TGTGCCAGCAGTGAATCTCAGGGCACTGAAGCTTTCTTT.

CDR3 in amino acids: CASSGQKQGNTEAFF. DNA of the CDR3: TGCGCCAGCTCCGGCCAAAAACAGGGTAACACTGAAGCTTTCTTT. The gene calls are TRBV10-1 and TRBJ1-1; a possible D gene is TRBD1 (6 bases). Trimming removed 8 bases at V and 2 bases at J, with 18 bases between. Germline V gene data show CDR1 as WNHNN and CDR2 as SYGVQD (reference sequence). CDR3 length: 15 amino acids.